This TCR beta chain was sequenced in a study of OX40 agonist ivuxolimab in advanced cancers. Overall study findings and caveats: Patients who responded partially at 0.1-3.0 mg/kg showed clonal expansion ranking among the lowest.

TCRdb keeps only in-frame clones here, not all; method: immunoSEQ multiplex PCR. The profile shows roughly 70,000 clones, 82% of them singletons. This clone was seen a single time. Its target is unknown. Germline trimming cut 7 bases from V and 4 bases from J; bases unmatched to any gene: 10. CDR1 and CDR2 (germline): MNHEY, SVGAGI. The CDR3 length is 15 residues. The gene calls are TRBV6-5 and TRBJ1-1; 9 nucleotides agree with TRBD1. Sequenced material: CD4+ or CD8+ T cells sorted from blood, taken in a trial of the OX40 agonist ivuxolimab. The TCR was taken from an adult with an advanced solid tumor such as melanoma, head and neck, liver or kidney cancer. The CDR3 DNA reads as TGTGCCAGCAAATGGGACAGGGTGTCGATCACTGAAGCTTTCTTT. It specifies CASKWDRVSITEAFF.